The 27 T cell receptor beta chains below all came from one sample that was sequenced in a study of control samples from healthy donors and cancer patients (TCRdb year 2020). Library preparation used the immunoSEQ multiplex PCR assay. TCRdb took over this immuneACCESS table, retaining in-frame rearrangements with V and J assigned. Such tables are incomplete; in checked studies, under half of the missing clones stem from an unresolved V gene, and the remainder is unexplained. For this sample the table gives 97,000 or so clones, of which just over 90% were detected only once. Around 2.3% of the sample is in the top ten clones. The sample taken for sequencing was blood. Source of these receptors: a woman aged 18-35 years in good health.

V gene TRBV25-1 combines with J gene TRBJ1-6; D perhaps matches TRBD1 (6 bases). V was cut by 11 bases and J by 2 bases, with 10 bases left in between. This CDR3 has 13 residues. CDR1 and CDR2 (germline): MGHDK, SYGVNS. CDR3 in DNA: TGTGCCGCGGGACAAACCTATAATTCACCCCTCCACTTT. Protein: CAAGQTYNSPLHF.

Here the CDR3 DNA reads TGTGCCAGTAGAACCGGGACAGGAGACGCAGATACGCAGTATTTT. Residues: CASRTGTGDADTQYF. The chain links TRBV19 to TRBJ2-3; 8 bases fit TRBD1. Germline CDR1 LNHDA, CDR2 SQIVND (reference sequence). Trimming removed 6 bases from V and 4 bases from J; junction bases left unmatched: 9. The CDR3 consists of 15 residues.

This chain connects TRBV6-4 to TRBJ2-3; 16 bases are a match to TRBD2. After removal of 5 bases from V and 2 bases from J, the junction contained 4 bases not matched to a gene. In germline, CDR1 is MRHNA, CDR2 SNTAGT. The CDR3 has 17 amino acids. The CDR3 here is CASSPGTSGGATDTQYF. CDR3 nucleotides: TGTGCCAGCAGTCCCGGGACTAGCGGGGGGGCCACAGATACGCAGTATTTT.

The chain has TRBV5-4 and TRBJ1-6; 8 nucleotides match TRBD1. V dropped 10 bases and J dropped 5; count of bases not matched to a gene: 5. This CDR3 spans 13 amino acids. Germline V gene lookup returns CDR1 SGHNT and CDR2 YYREEE (reference sequence). As DNA, the CDR3 is TGTGCCTTGAGGACAGGGCATAATTCACCCCTCCACTTT. It translates to CALRTGHNSPLHF.

This clone has more than one count but fewer than ten. The chain couples TRBV7-2 to TRBJ1-3; the D gene is possibly TRBD1 (5 bases). The germline CDR1 and CDR2 sequences are SGHTA and FQGNSA. The length of the CDR3 is 17 residues. Between the trimmed V and J ends, which lost 5 bases and 2 bases, there was a span of 19 bases. CDR3 amino acids: CASSPPRPGRAGNTIYF. The CDR3 DNA reads as TGTGCCAGCAGCCCCCCTCGCCCAGGGCGAGCTGGAAACACCATATATTTT.

This chain connects TRBV24-1 to TRBJ2-1, with 11 bases matching TRBD2. V gave up 4 bases and J gave up 3 bases; unmatched junction bases: 1. The CDR3 loop spans 15 amino acids. Germline V CDR1 and CDR2: KGHDR, SFDVKD. CDR3 sequence reads: CATSDTSGGYNEQFF. The CDR3 region has the DNA TGTGCCACCAGTGACACTAGCGGGGGCTACAATGAGCAGTTCTTC.

The chain couples TRBV7-2 to TRBJ2-7; 8 nucleotides match TRBD1. CDR1 and CDR2 from the germline V gene are SGHTA and FQGNSA. The CDR3 is 15 amino acids. V dropped 4 bases and J dropped 4; count of bases not matched to a gene: 9. The chain's CDR3 is CASSSSGTGRYEQYF. The CDR3 DNA follows: TGTGCCAGCAGCTCCTCCGGGACAGGTCGTTACGAGCAGTACTTC.

V gene TRBV28 combines with J gene TRBJ1-1; D uncertain. Germline CDR1 MDHEN, CDR2 SYDVKM. Trimming left V 6 bases short and J 4 bases short, with 9 bases between. The CDR3 covers 12 residues. CDR3 sequence reads: CASSPLITEAFF. In DNA, the CDR3 is TGTGCCAGCAGCCCATTGATCACTGAAGCTTTCTTT. The complete variable domain, with remaining parts taken from reference TRBV28 and TRBJ1-1, reads DVKVTQSSRYLVKRTGEKVFLECVQDMDHENMFWYRQDPGLGLRLIYFSYDVKMKEKGDIPEGYSVSREKKERFSLILESASTNQTSMYLCASSPLITEAFFGQGTRLTVV.

This clone was picked up one time. The chain employs TRBV5-1 and TRBJ2-3, with D unresolved. Germline CDR1 and CDR2: SGHRS and YFSETQ. This CDR3 region has 14 residues. The V and J ends lost 0 bases and 2 bases respectively, with 7 bases between them. The CDR3 reads CASSLDSSTDTQYF. In nucleotides, the CDR3 is TGCGCCAGCAGCTTGGACAGTTCCACAGATACGCAGTATTTT.

This sequence joins TRBV24-1 and TRBJ2-7, with D unresolved. The CDR3 consists of 13 residues. V dropped 0 bases and J dropped 7 bases, with 9 bases sitting between them. From germline, CDR1 is KGHDR and CDR2 SFDVKD. The CDR3 loop reads CATSDLGRQEQYF. CDR3 in DNA: TGTGCCACCAGTGATTTGGGGCGGCAGGAGCAGTACTTC.

V and J are TRBV16 and TRBJ1-5; D not certain. The CDR3 is 12 residues long. Germline V gene sequence: CDR1 KGHSY, CDR2 FQNENV. V was pared by 2 bases and J by 4 bases, with 3 bases between. The CDR3 DNA sequence: TGTGCCAGCAGCCAACCGAATCAGCCCCAGCATTTT. Translation gives CASSQPNQPQHF.

This clone has only a few counts. The chain recombines TRBV6-4 with TRBJ2-3, with D maybe TRBD2 (6 bases). This CDR3 is built from 15 residues. From germline, CDR1 is MRHNA and CDR2 SNTAGT. The V and J ends lost 2 bases and 0 bases respectively, with 9 bases between them. In DNA form, the CDR3 reads TGTGCCAGCAGTGACGGTAGCGGTAGCACAGATACGCAGTATTTT. Translated: CASSDGSGSTDTQYF.

The chain is built from TRBV15 and TRBJ2-5; possibly TRBD1 for D (5 bases). Trimming removed 0 bases from V and 5 bases from J, with 13 bases in between. Per the germline V gene, CDR1 is LNHNV and CDR2 is YYDKDF (reference sequence). The CDR3 sequence is 15 residues long. Here the CDR3 DNA reads TGTGCCACCAGCAGAGATTCGCAGGGTGGCGAGACCCAGTACTTC. This encodes CATSRDSQGGETQYF.

The chain has TRBV9 and TRBJ2-2, with D possibly being TRBD2 (5 bases). The CDR3 has 12 residues. Germline V gives CDR1 SGDLS, CDR2 YYNGEE. Trimming shortened V by 0 bases and J by 8 bases, and 5 bases separated the two germline ends. This chain's CDR3 is CASSVAGGELFF. The CDR3, as DNA: TGTGCCAGCAGCGTAGCGGGGGGGGAGCTGTTTTTT.

The V call is TRBV19, the J call TRBJ2-1, with a tentative D call TRBD1 (6 bases). Germline V gene lookup returns CDR1 LNHDA and CDR2 SQIVND (reference sequence). V gave up 10 bases and J gave up 2 bases, with 18 bases separating them. This CDR3 contains 15 residues. The CDR3 coding sequence is TGTGCCACTCAAGACCTGGACAGCCCCTACAATGAGCAGTTCTTC. Its protein is CATQDLDSPYNEQFF.

The rearrangement joins TRBV18 to TRBJ2-5, with TRBD1 matching over 9 bases. The CDR3 totals 16 residues. Trimming removed 1 base from V and 4 bases from J; junction bases left unmatched: 7. From germline, CDR1 is KGHSH and CDR2 LQKENI. CDR3 protein: CASSPRTGGGGETQYF. In nucleotides, the CDR3 is TGTGCCAGCTCACCACGCACAGGGGGCGGTGGAGAGACCCAGTACTTC.

The rearrangement links TRBV18 to TRBJ1-5, with D possibly TRBD1 on 5 matching bases. CDR3 length: 15 amino acids. Trimming stripped 6 bases from V and 0 bases from J, with 12 bases between. CDR1 and CDR2 (germline): KGHSH, LQKENI. CDR3 residues: CASSVGTDSNQPQHF. The CDR3 DNA follows: TGTGCCAGCTCCGTCGGGACGGATAGCAATCAGCCCCAGCATTTT.

The chain is built from TRBV21-1 and TRBJ2-1; the table's TRBD1 call for D was not verified on the DNA. TRBV21-1 is a known pseudogene. The CDR3 is 18 residues long. CDR3 amino acids: CASSSKWSRDRTYNEQFF. In nucleotides, the CDR3 is TGTGCCAGCAGCAGCAAATGGAGTCGGGACAGGACCTACAATGAGCAGTTCTTC.

The chain uses TRBV6-2 or TRBV6-3 and TRBJ2-5; 10 nucleotides match TRBD2. The CDR3 extends over 19 amino acids. V lost 0 bases to trimming and J lost 0 bases; unmatched junction nucleotides: 10. Germline V gene sequence: CDR1 MNHEY, CDR2 SVGEGT. CDR3 sequence: CASSYSSRVAGGYQETQYF. The DNA of the CDR3 is TGTGCCAGCAGTTACTCGAGTCGGGTAGCGGGAGGATACCAAGAGACCCAGTACTTC.

The chain has TRBV14 and TRBJ2-7; D not resolved. This CDR3 contains 14 residues. Germline assignment: CDR1 SGHDN and CDR2 FVKESK. V shed 6 bases and J shed 2 bases, with 14 bases lying between them. The CDR3 DNA sequence: TGTGCCAGCAGGCCCCCCCCAATGGCCTACGAGCAGTACTTC. Protein: CASRPPPMAYEQYF.

The CDR3, as DNA: TGCGCCAGCAGCTCGGAAGCCCGACGCAGCTACGAGCAGTACTTC. It encodes CASSSEARRSYEQYF. The V gene is TRBV5-1, the J gene TRBJ2-7; D is undetermined. V lost 3 bases to trimming and J lost 3 bases, with 16 bases between them. The CDR3 length is 15 residues. The germline V gene has CDR1 SGHRS and CDR2 YFSETQ.

This clone was seen just once. The J gene is TRBJ2-3, the V gene TRBV11-2; 7 nucleotides agree with TRBD2. The CDR3 covers 15 residues. V dropped 1 base and J dropped 2; count of bases not matched to a gene: 3. Germline CDR1 reads SGHAT; CDR2 reads FQNNGV. Written as DNA, the CDR3 is TGTGCCAGCAGCTTAGCAGCGGGACCCACAGATACGCAGTATTTT. Encoded protein: CASSLAAGPTDTQYF. The full variable domain, rest sourced from reference TRBV11-2 and TRBJ2-3, is EAGVAQSPRYKIIEKRQSVAFWCNPISGHATLYWYQQILGQGPKLLIQFQNNGVVDDSQLPKDRFSAERLKGVDSTLKIQPAKLEDSAVYLCASSLAAGPTDTQYFGPGTRLTVL.

The rearrangement joins TRBV4-2 to TRBJ2-2; D is unclear. The germline gives CDR1 LGHNA, CDR2 YNFKEQ. The CDR3 contains 16 residues. Deletions cut 0 bases from V and 6 bases from J, with 14 bases between. The CDR3 loop reads CASSQDLSSLAGELFF. In DNA form, the CDR3 reads TGTGCCAGCAGCCAAGATCTGTCTAGTTTGGCCGGGGAGCTGTTTTTT.

Regarding this clone: One junction end disagrees with the germline gene, perhaps due to a read error. The chain is built from TRBV19 and TRBJ1-1; tentatively, D is TRBD1 (5 bases). Germline V lookup: CDR1 LNHDA, CDR2 SQIVND (reference sequence). The CDR3 length is 15 residues. CDR3 sequence reads: CVSSIGSGGNTEAFF. DNA for the CDR3: TGTGTCAGTAGTATCGGGTCGGGGGGGAACACTGAAGCTTTCTTT.

The gene calls are TRBV30 and TRBJ1-2, with a possible D match to TRBD1 (6 bases). V gave up 6 bases and J gave up 6 bases, with 14 bases separating them. The CDR3 totals 12 residues. The V gene's germline CDR1 is GTSNPN and CDR2 SVGIG (reference sequence). DNA for the CDR3: TGTGCCTGTCTGGGGGGCCGCCATGGCTACACCTTC. This sequence encodes CACLGGRHGYTF.

This clone was found once. The chain employs TRBV5-5 and TRBJ2-7; 10 bases are a match to TRBD2. V was clipped by 3 bases and J by 2 bases; unmatched bases: 11. CDR1 is SGHKS, CDR2 YYEKEE, per germline (reference sequence). CDR3 length: 17 amino acids. The CDR3 DNA sequence: TGTGCCAGCAGCTCATATCCGGGACTAGCGAGTACCTACGAGCAGTACTTC. It encodes CASSSYPGLASTYEQYF. The whole variable domain, remainder taken from reference TRBV5-5 and TRBJ2-7, is DAGVTQSPTHLIKTRGQQVTLRCSPISGHKSVSWYQQVLGQGPQFIFQYYEKEERGRGNFPDRFSARQFPNYSSELNVNALLLGDSALYLCASSSYPGLASTYEQYFGPGTRLTVT.

The chain carries TRBV6-2 or TRBV6-3 and TRBJ2-1; maybe TRBD1 (5 bases). This CDR3 comprises 13 residues. The ends were cut back, 6 bases at V and 5 bases at J, with 11 bases in the middle. In germline, CDR1 is MNHEY, CDR2 SVGEGT. CDR3 nucleotide sequence: TGTGCCAGCAGCCTCACAGGTAACAATGAGCAGTTCTTC. Translating gives CASSLTGNNEQFF.